The 26 T cell receptor beta chains listed next were all sequenced from one sample in a study of spatial heterogeneity in lung cancer. TCRdb reanalysed the 5' RACE reads using MiXCR and keeps one entry per CDR3 protein. The sample carries about 26,000 distinct CDR3 sequences, 5.5% to 7% recorded once. Time point: blood at routine non-recurrence follow-up after resection. No cells were sorted before sequencing. The whole RNA sequenced was extracted from tumor, nontumor lung or frozen PBMC. This material consisted of PBMCs, taken at follow-up. The receptors shown here come from a male donor with early-stage non-small cell lung cancer.

The chain joins TRBV30 to TRBJ1-6, with D possibly matching TRBD1 (5 bases). The CDR3 runs 13 residues. Trimming stripped 6 bases from V and 8 bases from J, with 14 bases between. Germline V gene data show CDR1 as GTSNPN and CDR2 as SVGIG (reference sequence). CDR3 coding DNA: TGTGCCTGCCTACAGGACATGGATTCACCCCTCCACTTT. Translation: CACLQDMDSPLHF.

This clonotype was observed at least ten times. The chain combines TRBV5-1 with TRBJ2-3; D is uncertain. Germline values: CDR1 SGHRS, CDR2 YFSETQ. V was shortened by 2 bases and J by 2 bases, with 9 bases between the two germline ends. CDR3 length equals 14 residues. The DNA for the CDR3 is TGCGCCAGCAGCTTACGTCAGCACACAGATACGCAGTATTTT. As protein: CASSLRQHTDTQYF.

This clonotype rates as medium-sized. The chain joins TRBV29-1 to TRBJ2-6; the D is unclear. Trimming removed 4 bases at V and 1 base at J, with 2 bases between. This CDR3 is built from 12 residues. Per germline, CDR1 SQVTM and CDR2 ANQGSEA. The CDR3 sequence: CSVVSGANVLTF. As DNA, the CDR3 is TGCAGCGTTGTGTCTGGGGCCAACGTCCTGACTTTC.

This chain links TRBV18 with TRBJ2-2; D gene ambiguous. The germline V and J ends were trimmed by 8 bases and 5 bases, with 21 bases remaining between them. The CDR3 is 16 residues long. CDR1 KGHSH and CDR2 LQKENI come from the germline V gene. CDR3 sequence: CASPRPGLVGTGELFF. The CDR3 DNA reads TGTGCCAGCCCGCGGCCCGGGCTGGTAGGGACCGGGGAGCTGTTTTTT. The variable domain in full, with the rest retrieved from reference TRBV18 and TRBJ2-2, is NAGVMQNPRHLVRRRGQEARLRCSPMKGHSHVYWYRQLPEEGLKFMVYLQKENIIDESGMPKERFSAEFPKEGPSILRIQQVVRGDSAAYFCASPRPGLVGTGELFFGEGSRLTVL.

In its sample, this clonotype is medium-sized. V usage is TRBV6-6 and J usage is TRBJ2-7, with 9 bases matching TRBD2. The CDR3 covers 15 residues. Germline-derived CDR1 and CDR2 are MNHNY and SVGAGI (reference sequence). V was pared by 2 bases and J by 3 bases, with 5 bases of the junction left unmatched. The CDR3 DNA reads as TGTGCCAGCAGTTACACCCAGACTAGCGGCTACGAGCAGTACGTC. Protein: CASSYTQTSGYEQYV.

The chain couples TRBV6-4 to TRBJ2-1; D remains ambiguous. This CDR3 spans 15 amino acids. CDR1 and CDR2 from the germline V gene are MRHNA and SNTAGT. Between the trimmed V and J ends, which lost 3 bases and 8 bases, there was a span of 17 bases. The CDR3 is CASSDWQVQVDEQFF. CDR3 DNA sequence: TGTGCCAGCAGTGATTGGCAGGTCCAGGTAGATGAGCAGTTCTTC.

A few counts support this clonotype. The chain couples TRBV12-3 or TRBV12-4 to TRBJ2-1; tentatively, D is TRBD2 (6 bases). Trimming took 6 bases from V and 4 from J, leaving 10 bases between them. This CDR3 is built from 13 residues. This chain's CDR3 is CASRLGTYNEQFF. CDR3 nucleotide sequence: TGTGCCAGCAGGCTCGGGACTTACAATGAGCAGTTCTTC.

In this sample, this clonotype turned up many times. The J gene is TRBJ1-1, the V gene TRBV7-9; 9 nucleotides align to TRBD1. V dropped 5 bases and J dropped 10; count of bases not matched to a gene: 5. The CDR3 is made up of 12 amino acids. Germline CDR1 SEHNR, CDR2 FQNEAQ (reference sequence). CDR3 sequence: CASSPQDRGAFF. The CDR3 DNA follows: TGTGCCAGCAGCCCACAGGACAGGGGAGCTTTCTTT.

This clonotype was observed many times. This chain links TRBV5-1 with TRBJ2-3; 9 bases fit TRBD2. There are 16 residues in the CDR3. The V gene's germline CDR1 is SGHRS and CDR2 YFSETQ. The trim removed 0 bases at V and 3 bases at J, leaving 5 bases unmatched. CDR3 DNA sequence: TGCGCCAGCAGCTTGGAAGCGGGAGGAGGTACAGATACGCAGTATTTT. Amino acid sequence: CASSLEAGGGTDTQYF. The full variable domain, rest sourced from reference TRBV5-1 and TRBJ2-3, is KAGVTQTPRYLIKTRGQQVTLSCSPISGHRSVSWYQQTPGQGLQFLFEYFSETQRNKGNFPGRFSGRQFSNSRSEMNVSTLELGDSALYLCASSLEAGGGTDTQYFGPGTRLTVL.

In this sample, this clonotype turned up a few times. V gene TRBV24-1 combines with J gene TRBJ2-1, with D possibly matching TRBD1 (6 bases). The V gene's germline CDR1 is KGHDR and CDR2 SFDVKD. The CDR3 contains 16 residues. With 3 bases removed from V and 4 bases from J, the gap between germline ends came to 15 bases. This CDR3 reads CATSDLKPGQYNEQFF. Written as DNA, the CDR3 is TGTGCCACCAGTGATCTCAAACCGGGACAATACAATGAGCAGTTCTTC.

The table lists this clonotype with many counts. This rearrangement joins TRBV13 to TRBJ2-1; D possibly uses TRBD1 or TRBD2 (5 bases each). Trimming took 5 bases from V and 7 from J, leaving 9 bases between them. The CDR3 extends over 12 amino acids. Germline CDR1 and CDR2: PRHDT and FYEKMQ (reference sequence). The CDR3 spells CASSNGANEQFF. The CDR3 DNA sequence: TGTGCCAGCAGCAACGGGGCTAATGAGCAGTTCTTC.

The genes are TRBV2 and TRBJ2-7, with D perhaps TRBD1 (5 bases). The CDR3 is made up of 12 amino acids. Trimming pared 6 bases from V and 0 bases from J, leaving 6 bases between. From germline, CDR1 is SNHLY and CDR2 FYNNEI. The CDR3 DNA follows: TGTGCCAGCAGGGACAACTCCTACGAGCAGTACTTC. Residues: CASRDNSYEQYF.

There are many counts of this clonotype. The CDR3 bases are TGTGCCAGCAGCTTAGAACTGGGTAGGCCCCTCCACTTT. It translates to CASSLELGRPLHF. The rearrangement links TRBV7-2 to TRBJ1-6; the D is unclear. Trimming removed 1 base at V and 13 bases at J, with 11 bases between. The germline V gene has CDR1 SGHTA and CDR2 FQGNSA. The CDR3 sequence is 13 residues long.

The table lists this clonotype with a few counts. The chain combines TRBV20-1 with TRBJ2-2, with 11 bases lining up with TRBD1. Trimming removed 6 bases from V and 7 bases from J; junction bases left unmatched: 10. The CDR3 spans 15 residues. The germline V gene encodes CDR1 DFQATT and CDR2 SNEGSKA (reference sequence). The CDR3 DNA reads TGCAGTGCCCCCAAGCCGGGACAGGGGGGCGGGGAGCTGTTTTTT. It encodes CSAPKPGQGGGELFF.

This clonotype was found a few times. The V and J genes are TRBV20-1 and TRBJ2-2; D possibly corresponds to TRBD2 (5 bases). V was trimmed by 3 bases and J by 2 bases, leaving 10 bases between them. The CDR3 extends over 14 amino acids. CDR1 and CDR2 (germline): DFQATT, SNEGSKA (reference sequence). The CDR3 nucleotides read TGCAGTGCTAGTCCGGGGTCCAACACCGGGGAGCTGTTTTTT. Protein sequence: CSASPGSNTGELFF.

This clonotype was seen at least ten times. The V call is TRBV11-2, the J call TRBJ1-1, with 7 bases fitting TRBD1. The CDR3 is 15 residues long. The trim removed 1 base at V and 0 bases at J, leaving 2 bases unmatched. The germline V gene encodes CDR1 SGHAT and CDR2 FQNNGV. The CDR3 DNA reads TGTGCCAGCAGCTTAGCGGGACAGATGAACACTGAAGCTTTCTTT. Protein product: CASSLAGQMNTEAFF.

This clonotype has just a few counts. The chain couples TRBV7-9 to TRBJ1-2, with D maybe TRBD1 (6 bases). V lost 5 bases to trimming and J lost 5 bases, with 18 bases between them. Looked up from germline, CDR1 is SEHNR and CDR2 is FQNEAQ (reference sequence). CDR3 length equals 15 residues. The CDR3 here is CASSHWDTSGYGYTF. The CDR3, as DNA: TGTGCCAGCAGCCACTGGGACACCAGTGGGTATGGCTACACCTTC.

This clonotype was picked up many times. The V call is TRBV2, the J call TRBJ1-2; no firm D call. Germline V gene data show CDR1 as SNHLY and CDR2 as FYNNEI. The CDR3 runs to 13 residues. The ends were cut back, 7 bases at V and 9 bases at J, with 18 bases in the middle. In DNA, the CDR3 is TGTGCCAGCACCCTAATCCCGAGACCGAGCTACACCTTC. Protein sequence: CASTLIPRPSYTF.

This clonotype was observed many times. This chain connects TRBV6-2 or TRBV6-3 to TRBJ2-1, with 12 bases matching TRBD2. CDR3 size: 15 residues. V was clipped by 8 bases and J by 4 bases; unmatched bases: 6. The V gene's germline CDR1 is MNHEY and CDR2 SVGEGT. CDR3 loop: CASDAGLAGYNEQFF. The CDR3 nucleotides are TGTGCCAGCGATGCGGGACTAGCGGGTTACAATGAGCAGTTCTTC.

This clonotype came up many times. The chain is built from TRBV2 and TRBJ2-2; the D gene is possibly TRBD1 (5 bases). CDR3 length equals 14 residues. Trimming shortened V by 7 bases and J by 4 bases, and 13 bases separated the two germline ends. Germline loops: CDR1 SNHLY, CDR2 FYNNEI. The CDR3 loop is CASKPAGLTGELFF. In DNA form, the CDR3 reads TGTGCCAGCAAGCCGGCAGGGCTCACCGGGGAGCTGTTTTTT.

Sample share makes this clonotype medium-sized. The gene calls are TRBV29-1 and TRBJ2-7; 13 nucleotides agree with TRBD2. Germline CDR1 and CDR2: SQVTM and ANQGSEA. This CDR3 is 14 amino acids long. The V and J ends lost 5 bases and 6 bases, in that order; junction bases with no gene match: 7. The CDR3 DNA reads as TGCAGCGTTTCGACTAGCGGGAGGTTCTCCGAGCAGTACGTC. It specifies CSVSTSGRFSEQYV.

The chain couples TRBV20-1 to TRBJ2-5, with 10 positions matching TRBD1. This CDR3 contains 15 residues. Per germline, CDR1 DFQATT and CDR2 SNEGSKA (reference sequence). V gave up 6 bases and J gave up 2 bases; unmatched junction bases: 9. In nucleotides, the CDR3 is TGCAGTGCCAGCAGGGACAGGGGCCTTCAAGAGACCCAGTACTTC. The encoded protein is CSASRDRGLQETQYF.

The sample holds many counts of this clonotype. The genes are TRBV30 and TRBJ2-2; D perhaps matches TRBD1 (5 bases). V lost 7 bases and J 7 bases, leaving 22 bases between the germline ends. The CDR3 spans 15 residues. From germline, CDR1 is GTSNPN and CDR2 SVGIG (reference sequence). CDR3 amino acids: CASSQAQGAYGELFF. The CDR3 bases are TGTGCCTCTTCGCAGGCTCAGGGCGCGTACGGGGAGCTGTTTTTT.

The sample holds a few counts of this clonotype. The chain recombines TRBV19 with TRBJ1-4; the D is unclear. Between the trimmed V and J ends, which lost 3 bases and 7 bases, there was a span of 6 bases. Per germline, CDR1 LNHDA and CDR2 SQIVND (reference sequence). The length of the CDR3 is 12 residues. In DNA, the CDR3 is TGTGCCAGTAGTATTCCAGCTGAAAAACTGTTTTTT. Residues: CASSIPAEKLFF.

This clonotype was recorded at least ten times. The chain links TRBV11-2 to TRBJ2-3, with D perhaps assigned TRBD1 or TRBD2 (5 bases each). Germline V gene sequence: CDR1 SGHAT, CDR2 FQNNGV. This CDR3 spans 17 amino acids. V was trimmed by 5 bases and J by 0 bases, leaving 18 bases between them. The chain's CDR3 is CASSHPGAALSTDTQYF. CDR3 in DNA: TGTGCCAGCAGCCACCCCGGGGCCGCGCTTAGCACAGATACGCAGTATTTT.

This clonotype was seen repeatedly, ten times or more. This chain joins TRBV27 and TRBJ2-1, with D possibly matching TRBD2 (6 bases). From germline, CDR1 is MNHEY and CDR2 SMNVEV (reference sequence). This CDR3 has 14 residues. Trimming shortened V by 6 bases and J by 1 base, and 10 bases separated the two germline ends. The CDR3 bases are TGTGCCAGCAGGCCGGACTATTCCTACAATGAGCAGTTCTTC. Its translation: CASRPDYSYNEQFF.